This T cell receptor (beta chain) derives from a study of blood T cell repertoires in COVID-19. Study in general: Samples taken during acute and convalescent COVID-19 were collected in the United States, Italy and Spain. The analysed material was cDNA or gDNA that came from T cells, B-cell-depleted T cells, or PBMCs.

V lost 4 bases to trimming and J lost 0 bases; unmatched junction nucleotides: 19. CDR3 length: 20 amino acids. Measured with immunoSEQ multiplex PCR; TCRdb has only the in-frame clones, and not every one. This table has 100,000 to 150,000 clones, around 80% appearing once. Seattle patients were enrolled during active infection and followed longitudinally. This rearrangement joins TRBV5-3 to TRBJ1-5, with 7 nucleotides matching TRBD1. TRBV5-3 is labeled an ORF, and its function is uncertain. The clonotype originates from a man between 25 and 39 years old with COVID-19, enrolled during active disease. Sequenced input: peripheral blood. The CDR3 bases are TGTGCCAGAAGCAGAGCTAAACAGGGGAACCCACTGTGTAGCAATCAGCCCCAGCATTTT. Translation gives CARSRAKQGNPLCSNQPQHF.